This T cell receptor (beta chain) was recorded in a study of cytomegalovirus exposure and HLA in healthy donors. Study-wide points: Cytomegalovirus status was reportedly diagnosed by the classifier with high specificity and sensitivity. According to a later analysis, TCR clusters from the first cohort tended to co-occur in the 120 or so validation repertoires.

TCRdb's table, derived via immunoSEQ multiplex PCR, lists solely in-frame clones and lacks some. The sample contains about 64,000 clones, roughly 94% of which appear only once. For this clone: Its antigen is not identified.

This receptor was obtained from a woman between 18 and 29 years old in good health and CMV-seropositive. Sequencing was done on a sample of PBMCs.

The CDR3 protein is CATSLDRAEGQPQHF. CDR3 bases: TGTGCCACCAGCCTGGACAGGGCTGAAGGGCAGCCCCAGCATTTT. The chain carries TRBV15 and TRBJ1-5, with 8 bases that match TRBD1. With 5 bases clipped from V and 7 bases from J, the junction kept 10 bases outside the gene matches. CDR3 size: 15 residues. CDR1 is LNHNV and CDR2 is YYDKDF in the germline V gene (reference sequence).